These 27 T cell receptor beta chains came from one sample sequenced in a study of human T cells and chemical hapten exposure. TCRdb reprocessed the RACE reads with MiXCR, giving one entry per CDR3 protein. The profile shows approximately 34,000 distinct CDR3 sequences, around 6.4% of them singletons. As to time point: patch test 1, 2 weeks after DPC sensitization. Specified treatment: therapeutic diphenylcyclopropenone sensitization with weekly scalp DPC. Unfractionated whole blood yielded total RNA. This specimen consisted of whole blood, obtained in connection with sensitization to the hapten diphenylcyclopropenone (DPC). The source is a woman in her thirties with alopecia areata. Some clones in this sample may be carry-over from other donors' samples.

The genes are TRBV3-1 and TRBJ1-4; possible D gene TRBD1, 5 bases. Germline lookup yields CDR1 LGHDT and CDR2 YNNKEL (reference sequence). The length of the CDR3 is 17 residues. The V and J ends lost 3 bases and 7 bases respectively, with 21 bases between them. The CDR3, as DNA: TGTGCCAGCAGCCAGTGGCGCGGGGGGGATGAGGGTGAAAAACTGTTTTTT. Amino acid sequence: CASSQWRGGDEGEKLFF.

The CDR3 region is CASSFSTGTYGYTF. CDR3 nucleotide sequence: TGTGCCAGCAGTTTTTCGACGGGAACCTATGGCTACACCTTC. The chain links TRBV12-3 or TRBV12-4 to TRBJ1-2; D ambiguous. The CDR3 is 14 amino acids. V was cut by 3 bases and J by 4 bases, with 12 bases left in between.

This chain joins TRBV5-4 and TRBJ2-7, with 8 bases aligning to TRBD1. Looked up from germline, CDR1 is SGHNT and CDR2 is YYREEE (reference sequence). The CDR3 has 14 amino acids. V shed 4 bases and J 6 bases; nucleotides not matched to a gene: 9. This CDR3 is CASSPSDRGVEQYF. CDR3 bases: TGTGCCAGCAGCCCGTCCGACAGGGGCGTCGAGCAGTACTTC.

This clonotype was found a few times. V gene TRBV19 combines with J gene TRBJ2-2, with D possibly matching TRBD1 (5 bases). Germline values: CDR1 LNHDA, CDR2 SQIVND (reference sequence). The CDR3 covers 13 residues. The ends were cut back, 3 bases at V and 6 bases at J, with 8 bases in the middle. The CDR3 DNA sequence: TGTGCCAGTAGTATTACAGGTGCCGGGGAGCTGTTTTTT. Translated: CASSITGAGELFF.

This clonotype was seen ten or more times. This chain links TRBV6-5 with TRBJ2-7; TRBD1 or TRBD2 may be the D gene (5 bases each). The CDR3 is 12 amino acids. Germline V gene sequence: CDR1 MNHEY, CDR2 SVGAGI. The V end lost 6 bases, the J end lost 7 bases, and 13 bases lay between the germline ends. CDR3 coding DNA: TGTGCCAGCAGAACCGGGAAGGGGGAGCAGTACTTC. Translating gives CASRTGKGEQYF.

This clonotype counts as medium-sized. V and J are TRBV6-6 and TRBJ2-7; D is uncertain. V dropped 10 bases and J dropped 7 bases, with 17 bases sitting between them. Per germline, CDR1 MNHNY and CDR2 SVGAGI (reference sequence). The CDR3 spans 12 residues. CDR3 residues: CATAGVAREQYF. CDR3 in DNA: TGTGCCACCGCCGGAGTAGCCCGGGAGCAGTACTTC.

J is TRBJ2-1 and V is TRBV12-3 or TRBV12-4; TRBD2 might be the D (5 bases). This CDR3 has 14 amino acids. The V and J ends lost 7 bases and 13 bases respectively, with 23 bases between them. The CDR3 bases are TGTGCCAGCACCGCGCGGGCGGCCGCAGATAAACAGTTCTTC. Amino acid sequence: CASTARAAADKQFF.

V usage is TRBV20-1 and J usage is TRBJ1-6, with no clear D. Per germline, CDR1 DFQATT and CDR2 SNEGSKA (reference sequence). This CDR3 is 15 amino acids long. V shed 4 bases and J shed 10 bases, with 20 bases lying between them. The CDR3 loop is CSATRQAGAGSPLHF. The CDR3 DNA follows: TGCAGTGCTACCCGACAAGCAGGAGCTGGGTCACCCCTCCACTTT.

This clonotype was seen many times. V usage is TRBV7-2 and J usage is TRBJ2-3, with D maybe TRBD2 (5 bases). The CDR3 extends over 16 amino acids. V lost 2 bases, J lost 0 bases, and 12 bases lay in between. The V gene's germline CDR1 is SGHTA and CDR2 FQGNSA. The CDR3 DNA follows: TGTGCCAGCAGCTTAAATTCGAGGGCGAGCACAGATACGCAGTATTTT. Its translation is CASSLNSRASTDTQYF.

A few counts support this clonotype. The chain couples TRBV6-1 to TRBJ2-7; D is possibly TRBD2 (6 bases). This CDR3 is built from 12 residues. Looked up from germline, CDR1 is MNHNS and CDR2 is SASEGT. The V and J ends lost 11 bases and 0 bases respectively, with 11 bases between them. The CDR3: CAVPGDSYEQYF. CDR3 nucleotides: TGTGCCGTCCCGGGGGACTCCTACGAGCAGTACTTC.

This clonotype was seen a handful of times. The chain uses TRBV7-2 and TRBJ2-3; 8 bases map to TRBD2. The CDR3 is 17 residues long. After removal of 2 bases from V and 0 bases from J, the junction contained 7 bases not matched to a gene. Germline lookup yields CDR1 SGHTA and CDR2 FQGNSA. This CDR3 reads CASSLLGGGQSTDTQYF. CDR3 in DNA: TGTGCCAGCAGCTTATTGGGCGGGGGGCAAAGCACAGATACGCAGTATTTT. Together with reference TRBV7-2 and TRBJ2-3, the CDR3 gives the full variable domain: GAGVSQSPSNKVTEKGKDVELRCDPISGHTALYWYRQSLGQGLEFLIYFQGNSAPDKSGLPSDRFSAERTGGSVSTLTIQRTQQEDSAVYLCASSLLGGGQSTDTQYFGPGTRLTVL.

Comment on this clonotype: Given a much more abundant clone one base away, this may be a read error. This CDR3 reads CASGPMDRVYGYTF. CDR3 sequence (DNA): TGTGCCAGCGGCCCGATGGACAGGGTCTATGGCTACACCTTC. This chain links TRBV7-9 with TRBJ1-2; 8 bases line up with TRBD1. This CDR3 contains 14 residues. V shed 8 bases and J 4 bases; nucleotides not matched to a gene: 9. CDR1 and CDR2 from the germline V gene are SEHNR and FQNEAQ (reference sequence). The variable domain in full, with the rest retrieved from reference TRBV7-9 and TRBJ1-2, is DTGVSQNPRHKITKRGQNVTFRCDPISEHNRLYWYRQTLGQGPEFLTYFQNEAQLEKSRLLSDRFSAERPKGSFSTLEIQRTEQGDSAMYLCASGPMDRVYGYTFGSGTRLTVV.

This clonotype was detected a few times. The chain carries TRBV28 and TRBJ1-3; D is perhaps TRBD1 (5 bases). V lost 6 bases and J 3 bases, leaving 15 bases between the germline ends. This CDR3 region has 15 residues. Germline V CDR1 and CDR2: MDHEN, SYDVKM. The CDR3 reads CASSGTWDGGNTIYF. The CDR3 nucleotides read TGTGCCAGCAGCGGGACCTGGGACGGTGGAAACACCATATATTTT.

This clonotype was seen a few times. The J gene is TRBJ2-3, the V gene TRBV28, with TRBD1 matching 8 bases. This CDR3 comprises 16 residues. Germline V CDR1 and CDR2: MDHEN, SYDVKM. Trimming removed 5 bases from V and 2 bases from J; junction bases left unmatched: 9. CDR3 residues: CASSPRTGSPTDTQYF. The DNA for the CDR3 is TGTGCCAGCAGTCCTAGGACAGGGAGCCCCACAGATACGCAGTATTTT.

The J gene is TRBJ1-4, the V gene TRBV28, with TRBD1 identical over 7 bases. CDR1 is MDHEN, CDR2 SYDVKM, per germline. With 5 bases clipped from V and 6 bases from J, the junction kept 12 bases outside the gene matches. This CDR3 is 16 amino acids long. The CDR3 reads CASSPRLGGGDEKLFF. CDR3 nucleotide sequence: TGTGCCAGCAGTCCCCGTCTCGGAGGGGGCGATGAAAAACTGTTTTTT.

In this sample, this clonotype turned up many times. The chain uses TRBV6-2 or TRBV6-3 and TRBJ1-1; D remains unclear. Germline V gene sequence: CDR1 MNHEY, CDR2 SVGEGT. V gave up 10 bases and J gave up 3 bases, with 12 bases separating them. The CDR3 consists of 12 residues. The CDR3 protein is CATTFGYTEAFF. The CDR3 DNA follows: TGTGCCACCACTTTTGGCTACACTGAAGCTTTCTTT.

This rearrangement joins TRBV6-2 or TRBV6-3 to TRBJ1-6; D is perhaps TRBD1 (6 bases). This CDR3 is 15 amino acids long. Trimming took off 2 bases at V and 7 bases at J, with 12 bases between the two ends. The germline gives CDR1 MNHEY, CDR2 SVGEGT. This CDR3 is CASSYGAQGNSPLHF. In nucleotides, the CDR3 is TGTGCCAGCAGTTACGGAGCTCAGGGGAATTCACCCCTCCACTTT.

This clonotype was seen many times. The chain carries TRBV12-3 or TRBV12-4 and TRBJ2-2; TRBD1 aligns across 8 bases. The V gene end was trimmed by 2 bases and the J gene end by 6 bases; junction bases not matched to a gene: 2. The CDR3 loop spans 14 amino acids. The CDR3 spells CASSLSGGAGELFF. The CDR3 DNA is TGTGCCAGCAGTTTATCAGGGGGCGCCGGGGAGCTGTTTTTT.

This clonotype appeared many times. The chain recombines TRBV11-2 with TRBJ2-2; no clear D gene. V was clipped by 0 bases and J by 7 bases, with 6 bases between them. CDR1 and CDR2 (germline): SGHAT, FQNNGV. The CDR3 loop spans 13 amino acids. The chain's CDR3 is CASSLDRVGELFF. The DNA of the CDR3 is TGTGCCAGCAGCTTAGATCGCGTCGGGGAGCTGTTTTTT.

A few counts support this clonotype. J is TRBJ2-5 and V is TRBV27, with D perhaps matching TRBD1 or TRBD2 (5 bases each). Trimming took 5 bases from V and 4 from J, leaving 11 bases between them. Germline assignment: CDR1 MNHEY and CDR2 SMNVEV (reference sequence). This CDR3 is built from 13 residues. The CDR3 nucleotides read TGTGCCAGCAGTAGCCGGGACCCAGAGACCCAGTACTTC. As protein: CASSSRDPETQYF.

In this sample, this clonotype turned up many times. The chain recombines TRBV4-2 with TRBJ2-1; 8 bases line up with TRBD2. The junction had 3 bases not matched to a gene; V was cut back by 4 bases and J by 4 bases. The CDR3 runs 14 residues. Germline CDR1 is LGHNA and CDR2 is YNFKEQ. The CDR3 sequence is CASSLSGAYNEQFF. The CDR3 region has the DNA TGTGCCAGCAGCCTTAGCGGGGCTTACAATGAGCAGTTCTTC.

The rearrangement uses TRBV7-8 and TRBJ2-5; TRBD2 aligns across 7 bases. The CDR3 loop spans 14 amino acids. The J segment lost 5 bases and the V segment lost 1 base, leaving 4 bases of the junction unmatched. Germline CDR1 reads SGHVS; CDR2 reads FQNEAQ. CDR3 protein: CASSLEMRGETQYF. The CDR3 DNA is TGTGCCAGCAGCTTAGAAATGCGGGGGGAGACCCAGTACTTC.

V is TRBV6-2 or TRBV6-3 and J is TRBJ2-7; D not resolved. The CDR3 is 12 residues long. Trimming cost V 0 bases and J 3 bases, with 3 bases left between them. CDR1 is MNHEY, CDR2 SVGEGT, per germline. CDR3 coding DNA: TGTGCCAGCAGTTACTCGTACTACGAGCAGTACGTC. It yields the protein CASSYSYYEQYV.

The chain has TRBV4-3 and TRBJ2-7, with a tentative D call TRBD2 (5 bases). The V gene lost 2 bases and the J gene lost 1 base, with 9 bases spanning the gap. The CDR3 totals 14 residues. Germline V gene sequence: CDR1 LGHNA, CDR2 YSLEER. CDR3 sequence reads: CASSQYSGSYEQYF. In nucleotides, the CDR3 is TGCGCCAGCAGCCAATATTCGGGATCCTACGAGCAGTACTTC.

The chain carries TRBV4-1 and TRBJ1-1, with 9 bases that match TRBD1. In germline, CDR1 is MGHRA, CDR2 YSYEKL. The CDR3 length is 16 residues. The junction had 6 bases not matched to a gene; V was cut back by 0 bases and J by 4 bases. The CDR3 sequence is CASSQDKRQGGTEAFF. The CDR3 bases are TGCGCCAGCAGCCAAGATAAAAGACAGGGGGGCACTGAAGCTTTCTTT.

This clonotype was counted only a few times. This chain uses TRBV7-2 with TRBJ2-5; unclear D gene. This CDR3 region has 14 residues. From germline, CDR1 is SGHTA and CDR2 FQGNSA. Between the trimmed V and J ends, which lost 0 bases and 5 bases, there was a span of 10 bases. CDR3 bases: TGTGCCAGCAGCTTAGCCCAGCGCCTGGAGACCCAGTACTTC. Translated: CASSLAQRLETQYF. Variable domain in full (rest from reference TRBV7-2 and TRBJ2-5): GAGVSQSPSNKVTEKGKDVELRCDPISGHTALYWYRQSLGQGLEFLIYFQGNSAPDKSGLPSDRFSAERTGGSVSTLTIQRTQQEDSAVYLCASSLAQRLETQYFGPGTRLLVL.

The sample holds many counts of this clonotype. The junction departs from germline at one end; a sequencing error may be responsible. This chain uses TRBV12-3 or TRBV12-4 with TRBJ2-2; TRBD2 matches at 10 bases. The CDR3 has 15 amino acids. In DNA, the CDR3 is TGTGCCAGCCGTTTAAGCGGGGGGGACAACGGGGAGCTGTTTTTT. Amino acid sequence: CASRLSGGDNGELFF.